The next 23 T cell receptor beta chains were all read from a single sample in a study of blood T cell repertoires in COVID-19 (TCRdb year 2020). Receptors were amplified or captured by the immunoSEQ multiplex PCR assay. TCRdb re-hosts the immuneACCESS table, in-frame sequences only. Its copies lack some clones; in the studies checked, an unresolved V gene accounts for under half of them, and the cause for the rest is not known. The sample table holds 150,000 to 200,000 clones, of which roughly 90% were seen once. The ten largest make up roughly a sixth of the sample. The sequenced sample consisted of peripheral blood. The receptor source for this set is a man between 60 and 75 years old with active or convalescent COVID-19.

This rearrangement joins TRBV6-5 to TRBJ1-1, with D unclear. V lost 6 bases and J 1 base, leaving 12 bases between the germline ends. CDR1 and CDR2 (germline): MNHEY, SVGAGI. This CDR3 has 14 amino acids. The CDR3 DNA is TGTGCCAGCAGGACGTTTACAGAGAACACTGAAGCTTTCTTT. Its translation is CASRTFTENTEAFF.

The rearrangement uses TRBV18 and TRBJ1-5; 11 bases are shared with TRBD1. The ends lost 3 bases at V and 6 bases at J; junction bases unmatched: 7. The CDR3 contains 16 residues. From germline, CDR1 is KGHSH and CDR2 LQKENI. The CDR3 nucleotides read TGTGCCAGCTCACCCTCCTCCGGGACAGGGGGTCAGCCCCAGCATTTT. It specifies CASSPSSGTGGQPQHF.

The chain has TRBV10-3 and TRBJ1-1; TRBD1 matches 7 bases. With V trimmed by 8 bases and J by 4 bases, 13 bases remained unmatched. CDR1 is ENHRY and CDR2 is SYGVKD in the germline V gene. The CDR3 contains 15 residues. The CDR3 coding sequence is TGTGCCATCTCGATCGGAGGGGGCGAGAGCACTGAAGCTTTCTTT. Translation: CAISIGGGESTEAFF.

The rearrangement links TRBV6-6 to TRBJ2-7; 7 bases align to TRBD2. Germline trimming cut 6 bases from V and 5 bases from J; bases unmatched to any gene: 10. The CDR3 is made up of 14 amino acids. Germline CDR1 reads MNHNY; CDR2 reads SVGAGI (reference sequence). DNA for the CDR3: TGTGCCAGCAGCTCACGCGGGAGAACCCACGAGCAGTACTTC. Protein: CASSSRGRTHEQYF.

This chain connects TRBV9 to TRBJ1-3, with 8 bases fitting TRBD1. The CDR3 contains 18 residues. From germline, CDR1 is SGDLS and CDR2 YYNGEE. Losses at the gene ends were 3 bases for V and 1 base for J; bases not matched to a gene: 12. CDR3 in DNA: TGTGCCAGCAGCGCGCACCTCGACAGGGGCCTTTCTGGAAACACCATATATTTT. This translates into CASSAHLDRGLSGNTIYF.

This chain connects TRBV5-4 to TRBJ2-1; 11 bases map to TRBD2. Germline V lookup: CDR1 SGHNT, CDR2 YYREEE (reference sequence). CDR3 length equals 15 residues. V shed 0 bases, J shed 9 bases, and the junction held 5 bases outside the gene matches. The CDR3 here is CASSLDLAGGGEQFF. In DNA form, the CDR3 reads TGTGCCAGCAGCTTGGATCTAGCGGGGGGTGGTGAGCAGTTCTTC.

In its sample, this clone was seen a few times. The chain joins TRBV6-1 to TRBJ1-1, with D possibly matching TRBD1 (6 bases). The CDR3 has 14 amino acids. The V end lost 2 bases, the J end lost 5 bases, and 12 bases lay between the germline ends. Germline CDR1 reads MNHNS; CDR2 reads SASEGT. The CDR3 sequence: CASSETGGWTEAFF. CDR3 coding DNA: TGTGCCAGCAGTGAAACGGGGGGCTGGACTGAAGCTTTCTTT.

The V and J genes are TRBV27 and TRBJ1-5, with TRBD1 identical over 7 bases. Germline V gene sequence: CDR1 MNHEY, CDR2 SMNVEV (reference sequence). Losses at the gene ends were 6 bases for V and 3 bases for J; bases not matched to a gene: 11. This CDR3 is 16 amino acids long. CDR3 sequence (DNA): TGTGCCAGCAGCCGGGGGGGACAGCTAGACAATCAGCCCCAGCATTTT. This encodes CASSRGGQLDNQPQHF.

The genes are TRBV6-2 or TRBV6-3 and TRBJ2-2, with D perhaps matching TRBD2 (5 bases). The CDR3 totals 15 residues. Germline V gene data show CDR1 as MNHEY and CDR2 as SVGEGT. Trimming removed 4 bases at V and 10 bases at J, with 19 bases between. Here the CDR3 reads CASSSESGRSKELFF. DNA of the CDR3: TGTGCCAGCAGTTCTGAAAGCGGTCGGAGCAAGGAGCTGTTTTTT.

The CDR3 DNA sequence: TGTGCCAGCAGCACCATGGGGGGGTCTGGGGCCAACGTCCTGACTTTC. It specifies CASSTMGGSGANVLTF. The V gene is TRBV27, the J gene TRBJ2-6; 7 bases agree with TRBD2. V shed 6 bases and J 1 base; nucleotides not matched to a gene: 6. From germline, CDR1 is MNHEY and CDR2 SMNVEV (reference sequence). The CDR3 is 16 amino acids.

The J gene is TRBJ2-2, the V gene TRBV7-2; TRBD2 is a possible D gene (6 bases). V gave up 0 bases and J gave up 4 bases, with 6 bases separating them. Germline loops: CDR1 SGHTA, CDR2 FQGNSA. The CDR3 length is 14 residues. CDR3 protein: CASSLARGTGELFF. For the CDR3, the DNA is TGTGCCAGCAGCTTAGCGCGGGGCACCGGGGAGCTGTTTTTT.

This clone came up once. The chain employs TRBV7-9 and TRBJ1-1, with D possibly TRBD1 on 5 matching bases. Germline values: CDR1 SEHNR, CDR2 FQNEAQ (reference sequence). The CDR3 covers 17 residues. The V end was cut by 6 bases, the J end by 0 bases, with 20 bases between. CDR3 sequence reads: CASRLVGRGWLNTEAFF. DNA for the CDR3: TGTGCCAGCAGACTTGTCGGGAGGGGCTGGTTGAACACTGAAGCTTTCTTT.

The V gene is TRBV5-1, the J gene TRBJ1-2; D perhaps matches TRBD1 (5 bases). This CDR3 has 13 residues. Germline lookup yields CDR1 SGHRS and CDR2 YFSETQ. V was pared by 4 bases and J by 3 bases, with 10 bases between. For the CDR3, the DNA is TGCGCCAGCAGCCCGGACATAGACTATGGCTACACCTTC. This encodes CASSPDIDYGYTF.

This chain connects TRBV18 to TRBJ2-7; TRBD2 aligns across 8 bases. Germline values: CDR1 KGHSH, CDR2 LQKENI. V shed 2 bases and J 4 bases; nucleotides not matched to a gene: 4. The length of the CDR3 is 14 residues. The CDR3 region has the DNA TGTGCCAGCTCACCAAATCGGGAGGGGTACGAGCAGTACTTC. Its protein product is CASSPNREGYEQYF.

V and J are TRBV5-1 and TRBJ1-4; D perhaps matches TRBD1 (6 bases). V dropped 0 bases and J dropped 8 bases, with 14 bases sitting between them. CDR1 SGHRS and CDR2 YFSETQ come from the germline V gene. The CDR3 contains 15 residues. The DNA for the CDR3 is TGCGCCAGCAGCTTGGGCGTACAGGGAAGCGAAAAACTGTTTTTT. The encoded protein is CASSLGVQGSEKLFF.

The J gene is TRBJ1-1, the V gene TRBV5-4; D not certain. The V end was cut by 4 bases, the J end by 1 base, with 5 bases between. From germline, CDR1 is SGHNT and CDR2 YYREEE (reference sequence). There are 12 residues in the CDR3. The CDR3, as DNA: TGTGCCAGCAGCCGGGGGAACACTGAAGCTTTCTTT. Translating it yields CASSRGNTEAFF.

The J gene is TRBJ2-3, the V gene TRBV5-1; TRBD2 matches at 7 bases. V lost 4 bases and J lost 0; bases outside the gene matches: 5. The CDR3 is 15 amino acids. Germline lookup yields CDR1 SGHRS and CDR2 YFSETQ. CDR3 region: CASSLGLRSTDTQYF. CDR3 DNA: TGCGCCAGCAGCCTGGGACTACGCAGCACAGATACGCAGTATTTT.

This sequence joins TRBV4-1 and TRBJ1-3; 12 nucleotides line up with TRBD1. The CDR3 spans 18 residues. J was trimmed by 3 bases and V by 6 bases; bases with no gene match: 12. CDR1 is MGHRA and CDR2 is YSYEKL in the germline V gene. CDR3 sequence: CASSRFRDRGRVGNTIYF. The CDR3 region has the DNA TGCGCCAGCAGTCGGTTCCGGGACAGGGGGCGAGTTGGAAACACCATATATTTT.

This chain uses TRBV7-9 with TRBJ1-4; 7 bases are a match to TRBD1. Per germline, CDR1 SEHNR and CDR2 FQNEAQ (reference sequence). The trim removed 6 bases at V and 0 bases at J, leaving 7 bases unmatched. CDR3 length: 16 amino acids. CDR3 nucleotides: TGTGCCAGCAGATTAACCGGGACAGCAACTAATGAAAAACTGTTTTTT. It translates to CASRLTGTATNEKLFF.

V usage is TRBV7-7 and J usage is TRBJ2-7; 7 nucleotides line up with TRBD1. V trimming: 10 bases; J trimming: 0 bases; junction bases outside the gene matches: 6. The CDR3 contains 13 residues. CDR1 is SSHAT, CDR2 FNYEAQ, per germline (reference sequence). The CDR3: CATTDRSSYEQYF. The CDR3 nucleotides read TGTGCCACCACGGACAGGAGCTCCTACGAGCAGTACTTC.

CDR3 residues: CASSSQGATEAFF. The CDR3 DNA follows: TGTGCCAGCAGCTCACAGGGGGCAACTGAAGCTTTCTTT. This chain connects TRBV9 to TRBJ1-1, with 9 bases aligning to TRBD1. Germline CDR1 and CDR2: SGDLS and YYNGEE. Unmatched junction bases numbered 3, after V lost 4 bases and J lost 5 bases. There are 13 residues in the CDR3.

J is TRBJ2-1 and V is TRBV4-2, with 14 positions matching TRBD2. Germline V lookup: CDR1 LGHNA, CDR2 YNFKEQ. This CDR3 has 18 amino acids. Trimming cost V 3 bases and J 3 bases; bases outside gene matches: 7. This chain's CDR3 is CASSQGLAGAANYNEQFF. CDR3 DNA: TGTGCCAGCAGCCAGGGACTAGCGGGAGCCGCGAACTACAATGAGCAGTTCTTC.

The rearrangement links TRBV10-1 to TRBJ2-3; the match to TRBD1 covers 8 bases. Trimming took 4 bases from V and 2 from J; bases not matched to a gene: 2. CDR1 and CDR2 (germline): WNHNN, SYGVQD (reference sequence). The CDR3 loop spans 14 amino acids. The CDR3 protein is CASSGTGTTDTQYF. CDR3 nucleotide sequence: TGCGCCAGCAGTGGGACAGGGACCACAGATACGCAGTATTTT.